This TCR beta chain was obtained from a study of blood T cell repertoires in COVID-19. Background on the study: The United States, Italy and Spain were the sources of the acute and convalescent COVID-19 samples. PBMCs, B-cell-depleted T cells, or T cells were the source of the cDNA or gDNA that made up the material.

Trimming pared 1 base from V and 6 bases from J, leaving 15 bases between. CDR3 size: 15 residues. Germline CDR1 reads MGHDK; CDR2 reads SYGVNS. Authors' methods: The authors estimated nucleated cell counts from reference gene primer amplification. Produced via immunoSEQ multiplex PCR; TCRdb's table is partial and in-frame only. Clonal size and the V and J genes are those of that table, whereas D and trimming came from the DNA. The sample carries hundreds of thousands of clones, about nine tenths recorded once. The V and J genes are TRBV25-1 and TRBJ1-2; D unclear. This receptor was identified in a woman in her 30s with active or convalescent COVID-19. Sequenced material: peripheral blood. The CDR3: CASSEWESDPNGYTF. Here the CDR3 DNA reads TGTGCCAGCAGTGAATGGGAGAGTGACCCCAATGGCTACACCTTC.